This T cell receptor (beta chain) was obtained from a study of cytomegalovirus exposure and HLA in healthy donors. The study, taken as a whole, reports: The study labeled 150 or so TCR beta chains cytomegalovirus-associated. When the data were analyzed later, several of the most significant clusters appeared to be linked to common viral pathogens. TCR beta sequences numbering around 15,000 were associated with HLA alleles at 0.05 false discovery rate in a later analysis.

This clone showed up just a few times. Its antigen is not identified. PCR employed 60 Vbeta and 13 Jbeta primers. The authors' processing: Later, an analysis found 75 million to 100 million unique TCR beta chains, and roughly 10 million of these were shared. Clones were sequenced by immunoSEQ multiplex PCR, and TCRdb holds only the in-frame ones, with some missing. The D gene and trimming were derived from the DNA, and the V and J assignments and clone size from that table. The sample has under 150,000 clones; 70% to 90% are singletons. CDR1 and CDR2 from the germline V gene are SGHDN and FVKESK. The CDR3 contains 16 residues. Between the trimmed V and J ends, which lost 1 base and 2 bases, there was a span of 12 bases.

What was sequenced was PBMCs. This sequence originates from a man aged 50 to 59 in good health and CMV-seronegative. The chain links TRBV14 to TRBJ2-4; tentative D call: TRBD2 (7 bases). CDR3 coding DNA: TGTGCCAGCAGCCAAGTTGCGGGGGCCACCAAAAACATTCAGTACTTC. It codes for CASSQVAGATKNIQYF.